The clone carrying this T cell receptor (beta chain) was detected ten times or more. Investigators prepared the TCR beta libraries by applying iRepertoire HTBI primers and Arm-PCR of CDR3 regions. TCRdb analysed the multiplex PCR reads with MiXCR anew, one entry per CDR3 protein. The table lists more than 400,000 distinct CDR3 sequences, less than 20% of them singletons. The sample is drawn from a study of regulatory T cells in long-lasting Graves disease. Germline V gene lookup returns CDR1 LGHNA and CDR2 YNFKEQ. V lost 0 bases and J lost 0, with 9 bases in between. There are 16 residues in the CDR3. Time point indicated: newly diagnosed GD, antithyroid drugs for less than 3 months. PBMCs provided the RNA from which the TCR library was made. Another study also made use of these data, one on T cells in Graves' hyperthyroidism and ophthalmopathy. This second report adds: Among thyroid clonotypes expanded above 0.001, most also appeared in blood.

This receptor was taken from a woman aged 25 to 39 with Graves disease. The material sequenced was peripheral blood mononuclear cells (PBMCs), taken at new diagnosis, from a patient treated with antithyroid drugs. The chain joins TRBV4-2 to TRBJ2-1; D is unresolved. This CDR3 is CASSQEGESSYNEQFF. DNA of the CDR3: TGTGCCAGCAGCCAAGAGGGCGAGAGCTCCTACAATGAGCAGTTCTTC.